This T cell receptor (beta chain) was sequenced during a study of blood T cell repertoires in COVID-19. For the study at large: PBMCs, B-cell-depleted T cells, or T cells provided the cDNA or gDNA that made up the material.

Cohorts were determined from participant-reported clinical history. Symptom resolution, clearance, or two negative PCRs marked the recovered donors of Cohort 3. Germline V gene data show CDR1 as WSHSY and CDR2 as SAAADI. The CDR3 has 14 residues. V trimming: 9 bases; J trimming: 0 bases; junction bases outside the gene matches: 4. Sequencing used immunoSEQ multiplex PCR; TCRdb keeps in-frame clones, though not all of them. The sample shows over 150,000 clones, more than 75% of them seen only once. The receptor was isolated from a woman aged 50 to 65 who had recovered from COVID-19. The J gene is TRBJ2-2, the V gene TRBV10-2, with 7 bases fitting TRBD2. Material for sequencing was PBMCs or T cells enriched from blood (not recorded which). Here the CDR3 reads CASKAGSNTGELFF. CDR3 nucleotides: TGCGCCAGTAAAGCGGGGTCGAACACCGGGGAGCTGTTTTTT.